The 23 T cell receptor beta chains given below trace back to one sample, sequenced in a study of blood T cell repertoires in COVID-19. Libraries were prepared by immunoSEQ multiplex PCR; TCRdb keeps only in-frame clonotypes and omits some of them. This sample yields roughly 200,000 clones, of which about nine tenths are seen a single time; 0.95% to 1.5% belongs to the top ten. Sequenced: PBMCs or T cells enriched from blood (not recorded which). The receptors shown here come from a young man who had recovered from COVID-19.

This chain connects TRBV18 to TRBJ1-1; 9 positions match TRBD1. The J segment lost 1 base and the V segment lost 3 bases, leaving 3 bases of the junction unmatched. Looked up from germline, CDR1 is KGHSH and CDR2 is LQKENI. CDR3 length: 15 amino acids. CDR3: CASSPRTGANTEAFF. The CDR3 bases are TGTGCCAGCTCACCTAGGACAGGGGCGAACACTGAAGCTTTCTTT.

The V and J genes are TRBV3-1 (or the pseudogene TRBV3-2) and TRBJ2-5; the match to TRBD2 covers 12 bases. Unmatched junction bases numbered 6, after V lost 0 bases and J lost 4 bases. The CDR3 consists of 17 residues. Germline V CDR1 and CDR2: LGHDT, YNNKEL (reference sequence). CDR3 coding DNA: TGTGCCAGCAGCCAAGAGATACTAGCGGGGGGTCGAGAGACCCAGTACTTC. Its translation: CASSQEILAGGRETQYF.

The gene calls are TRBV28 and TRBJ2-7, with 7 bases fitting TRBD1. The ends lost 6 bases at V and 6 bases at J; junction bases unmatched: 11. The CDR3 is 14 residues long. The germline CDR1 and CDR2 sequences are MDHEN and SYDVKM. This CDR3 reads CASSRSGTVPEQYF. Here the CDR3 DNA reads TGTGCCAGCAGCCGATCCGGGACAGTCCCCGAGCAGTACTTC. Looking up the rest from reference TRBV28 and TRBJ2-7 gives the full variable domain: DVKVTQSSRYLVKRTGEKVFLECVQDMDHENMFWYRQDPGLGLRLIYFSYDVKMKEKGDIPEGYSVSREKKERFSLILESASTNQTSMYLCASSRSGTVPEQYFGPGTRLTVT.

V usage is TRBV28 and J usage is TRBJ1-1; D ambiguous. The CDR3 spans 14 residues. Trimming took off 5 bases at V and 4 bases at J, with 14 bases between the two ends. Per the germline V gene, CDR1 is MDHEN and CDR2 is SYDVKM. The CDR3 spells CASSMTKRGTEAFF. The DNA for the CDR3 is TGTGCCAGCAGTATGACAAAGCGGGGCACTGAAGCTTTCTTT.

The chain is built from TRBV19 and TRBJ1-1, with TRBD1 matching 10 bases. CDR3 size: 17 residues. Germline assignment: CDR1 LNHDA and CDR2 SQIVND (reference sequence). The trim removed 3 bases at V and 5 bases at J, leaving 12 bases unmatched. The CDR3 reads CASSILGRDRGRTEAFF. CDR3 nucleotide sequence: TGTGCCAGTAGTATTCTAGGGCGCGACAGGGGGCGGACTGAAGCTTTCTTT.

The chain carries TRBV2 and TRBJ1-1; D gene uncertain. V was clipped by 5 bases and J by 11 bases, with 9 bases between them. The CDR3 is made up of 10 amino acids. Germline lookup yields CDR1 SNHLY and CDR2 FYNNEI. CDR3 in amino acids: CASSTNMAFF. CDR3 DNA sequence: TGTGCCAGCAGTACAAACATGGCTTTCTTT.

This clone was detected only once. CDR3 DNA sequence: TGTGCCAGCACCCAAAGGGGCCTACACGAGCAGTACTTC. This sequence encodes CASTQRGLHEQYF. The rearrangement uses TRBV7-9 and TRBJ2-7; perhaps TRBD1 as D (5 bases). Germline V lookup: CDR1 SEHNR, CDR2 FQNEAQ (reference sequence). The CDR3 is 13 residues long. Trimming stripped 7 bases from V and 5 bases from J, with 15 bases between.

The rearrangement links TRBV18 to TRBJ1-1; 12 bases fit TRBD1. The CDR3 is 15 residues long. J lost 7 bases, V lost 1 base, and 4 bases had no gene match. Per germline, CDR1 KGHSH and CDR2 LQKENI. The CDR3 region is CASSPQGQGAGEAFF. The CDR3 nucleotides read TGTGCCAGCTCACCACAGGGACAGGGGGCGGGTGAAGCTTTCTTT.

The chain couples TRBV15 to TRBJ1-2, with no clear D. The CDR3 is 13 amino acids. Trimming left V 5 bases short and J 5 bases short, with 12 bases between. Germline values: CDR1 LNHNV, CDR2 YYDKDF (reference sequence). The CDR3 is CATSETDFYGYTF. The CDR3 DNA reads TGTGCCACCAGCGAAACAGATTTTTATGGCTACACCTTC.

The V gene is TRBV3-1 (or the pseudogene TRBV3-2), the J gene TRBJ2-1; D is possibly TRBD1 (6 bases). V gave up 2 bases and J gave up 4 bases, with 12 bases separating them. Germline V gives CDR1 LGHDT, CDR2 YNNKEL (reference sequence). The CDR3 has 15 amino acids. The CDR3 region has the DNA TGTGCCAGCAGCCAACAAGGACAGAAATACAATGAGCAGTTCTTC. It specifies CASSQQGQKYNEQFF.

Here the CDR3 reads CASSSDRDGTEAFF. DNA of the CDR3: TGTGCCAGCAGTTCTGACAGGGATGGGACTGAAGCTTTCTTT. The chain recombines TRBV28 with TRBJ1-1, with 7 bases aligning to TRBD1. The ends lost 4 bases at V and 5 bases at J; junction bases unmatched: 7. The V gene's germline CDR1 is MDHEN and CDR2 SYDVKM. The CDR3 totals 14 residues.

The rearrangement joins TRBV18 to TRBJ1-2; the D gene is possibly TRBD1 (6 bases). V was cut by 3 bases and J by 7 bases, with 18 bases left in between. CDR3 length equals 15 residues. Germline CDR1 and CDR2: KGHSH and LQKENI. The CDR3 DNA sequence: TGTGCCAGCTCACCGTCAGGGGTCGAGCGAGGTGGCTACACCTTC. Residues: CASSPSGVERGGYTF. Filled out from reference TRBV18 and TRBJ1-2, the complete variable domain reads NAGVMQNPRHLVRRRGQEARLRCSPMKGHSHVYWYRQLPEEGLKFMVYLQKENIIDESGMPKERFSAEFPKEGPSILRIQQVVRGDSAAYFCASSPSGVERGGYTFGSGTRLTVV.

The chain couples TRBV7-8 to TRBJ1-5; 9 bases align to TRBD1. The J segment lost 4 bases and the V segment lost 0 bases, leaving 7 bases of the junction unmatched. Germline V lookup: CDR1 SGHVS, CDR2 FQNEAQ. The CDR3 sequence is 17 residues long. CDR3 DNA sequence: TGTGCCAGCAGCTTAGCGAGGGTCGGACAGGGGAATCAGCCCCAGCATTTT. It yields the protein CASSLARVGQGNQPQHF.

J is TRBJ2-3 and V is TRBV7-9; no clear D. Trimming removed 1 base at V and 0 bases at J, with 5 bases between. Per the germline V gene, CDR1 is SEHNR and CDR2 is FQNEAQ (reference sequence). This CDR3 region has 14 residues. CDR3 bases: TGTGCCAGCAGCTTAGAACTTAGCACAGATACGCAGTATTTT. Its translation: CASSLELSTDTQYF.

The gene calls are TRBV11-2 and TRBJ1-3; 9 nucleotides agree with TRBD1. CDR3 length: 19 amino acids. The V segment lost 0 bases and the J segment 0 bases; nucleotides outside the gene matches: 9. Germline CDR1 is SGHAT and CDR2 is FQNNGV. CDR3 DNA: TGTGCCAGCAGCTTAGATCGGGGACAGGGCCTTTACTCTGGAAACACCATATATTTT. The encoded protein is CASSLDRGQGLYSGNTIYF.

This clone was seen a single time. V gene TRBV19 combines with J gene TRBJ1-1; no clear D gene. V lost 5 bases and J 4 bases, leaving 5 bases between the germline ends. Germline CDR1 is LNHDA and CDR2 is SQIVND (reference sequence). This CDR3 has 11 residues. In DNA, the CDR3 is TGTGCCAGTAGTGAGGCCACTGAAGCTTTCTTT. It specifies CASSEATEAFF. The variable domain in full, with the rest retrieved from reference TRBV19 and TRBJ1-1, is DGGITQSPKYLFRKEGQNVTLSCEQNLNHDAMYWYRQDPGQGLRLIYYSQIVNDFQKGDIAEGYSVSREKKESFPLTVTSAQKNPTAFYLCASSEATEAFFGQGTRLTVV.

This chain connects TRBV12-3 or TRBV12-4 to TRBJ2-5; D is possibly TRBD2 (6 bases). Trimming removed 6 bases at V and 5 bases at J, with 13 bases between. The CDR3 runs to 13 residues. The CDR3 DNA follows: TGTGCCAGCAGGCCGACTAGTATGGAGACCCAGTACTTC. It translates to CASRPTSMETQYF.

The rearrangement links TRBV7-2 to TRBJ2-3; 9 bases agree with TRBD2. The trim removed 0 bases at V and 5 bases at J, leaving 12 bases unmatched. CDR3 size: 18 residues. Per germline, CDR1 SGHTA and CDR2 FQGNSA. CDR3 region: CASSLAFRGGRVQDTQYF. DNA for the CDR3: TGTGCCAGCAGCTTAGCGTTCCGCGGCGGGAGGGTTCAAGATACGCAGTATTTT.

Worth noting for this clone: This sample also contains other DNA sequences that code for the same CDR3. For the CDR3, the DNA is TGTGCCAGCAGCCCCGGACTAGCGGGGGGTCCAGATACGCAGTATTTT. Translating gives CASSPGLAGGPDTQYF. The chain couples TRBV6-2 or TRBV6-3 to TRBJ2-3, with TRBD2 matching over 14 bases. Germline-derived CDR1 and CDR2 are MNHEY and SVGEGT. With 6 bases clipped from V and 4 bases from J, the junction kept 6 bases outside the gene matches. This CDR3 comprises 16 residues.

This sequence joins TRBV3-1 (or the pseudogene TRBV3-2) and TRBJ2-2, with TRBD1 matching over 8 bases. Trimming cost V 4 bases and J 2 bases; bases outside gene matches: 3. CDR1 is LGHDT, CDR2 YNNKEL, per germline (reference sequence). CDR3 length: 15 residues. CDR3 bases: TGTGCCAGCAGCCCAGGACAGGGAAACACCGGGGAGCTGTTTTTT. Protein product: CASSPGQGNTGELFF.

The chain couples TRBV27 to TRBJ1-6; TRBD1 matches at 8 bases. CDR1 is MNHEY and CDR2 is SMNVEV in the germline V gene (reference sequence). Trimming took 8 bases from V and 7 from J; bases not matched to a gene: 10. This CDR3 is 15 amino acids long. The CDR3 DNA is TGTGCCAGCGGGAGGGCAGGGGGCTGGAATTCACCCCTCCACTTT. Protein sequence: CASGRAGGWNSPLHF.

CDR3 amino acids: CASSYLATVRGPFSYEQYF. The DNA of the CDR3 is TGTGCCAGCAGTTACTTAGCGACGGTCAGGGGACCTTTTTCCTACGAGCAGTACTTC. The chain carries TRBV6-2 or TRBV6-3 and TRBJ2-7, with D possibly being TRBD1 (6 bases). This CDR3 comprises 19 residues. V dropped 1 base and J dropped 1 base, with 23 bases sitting between them. Germline values: CDR1 MNHEY, CDR2 SVGEGT.

CDR3 sequence: CASSFSGIDLKSSYNEQFF. In DNA form, the CDR3 reads TGTGCCAGCAGCTTCAGCGGGATCGACCTTAAGAGCTCCTACAATGAGCAGTTCTTC. This rearrangement joins TRBV7-9 to TRBJ2-1, with 7 bases aligning to TRBD2. The CDR3 is 19 amino acids. Germline CDR1 reads SEHNR; CDR2 reads FQNEAQ (reference sequence). Trimming cost V 3 bases and J 0 bases; bases outside gene matches: 14. Full variable domain (remainder filled in from reference TRBV7-9 and TRBJ2-1): DTGVSQNPRHKITKRGQNVTFRCDPISEHNRLYWYRQTLGQGPEFLTYFQNEAQLEKSRLLSDRFSAERPKGSFSTLEIQRTEQGDSAMYLCASSFSGIDLKSSYNEQFFGPGTRLTVL.